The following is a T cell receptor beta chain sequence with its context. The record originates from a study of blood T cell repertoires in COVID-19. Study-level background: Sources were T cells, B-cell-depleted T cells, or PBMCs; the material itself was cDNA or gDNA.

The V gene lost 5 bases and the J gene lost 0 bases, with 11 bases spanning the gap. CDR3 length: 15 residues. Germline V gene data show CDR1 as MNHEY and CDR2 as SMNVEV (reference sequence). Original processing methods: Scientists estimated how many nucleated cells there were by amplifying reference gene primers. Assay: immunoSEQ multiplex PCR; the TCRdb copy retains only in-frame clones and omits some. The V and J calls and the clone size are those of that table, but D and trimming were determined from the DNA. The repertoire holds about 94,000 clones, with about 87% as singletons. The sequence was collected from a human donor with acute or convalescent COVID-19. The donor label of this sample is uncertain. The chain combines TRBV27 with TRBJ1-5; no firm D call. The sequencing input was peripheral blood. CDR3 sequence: CASSKSLLSNQPQHF. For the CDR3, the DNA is TGTGCCAGCAGTAAGAGTCTACTTAGCAATCAGCCCCAGCATTTT.